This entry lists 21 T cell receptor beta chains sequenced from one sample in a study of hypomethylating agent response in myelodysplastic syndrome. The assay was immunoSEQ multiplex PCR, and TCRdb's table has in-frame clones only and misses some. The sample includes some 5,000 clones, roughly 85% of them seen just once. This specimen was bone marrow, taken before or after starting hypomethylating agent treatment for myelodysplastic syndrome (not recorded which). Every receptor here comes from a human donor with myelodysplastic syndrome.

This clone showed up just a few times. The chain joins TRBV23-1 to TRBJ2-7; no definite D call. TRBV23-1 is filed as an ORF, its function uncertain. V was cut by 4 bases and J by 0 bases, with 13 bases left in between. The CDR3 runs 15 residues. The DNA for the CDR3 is TGCGCCAGCAGTCCCAACACCAACCACTCCTACGAGCAGTACTTC. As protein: CASSPNTNHSYEQYF.

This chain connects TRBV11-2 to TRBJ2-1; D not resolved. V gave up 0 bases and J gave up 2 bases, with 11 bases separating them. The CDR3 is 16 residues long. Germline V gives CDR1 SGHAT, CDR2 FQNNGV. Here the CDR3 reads CASSLDYVTPYNEQFF. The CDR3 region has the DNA TGTGCCAGCAGCTTAGATTATGTGACACCCTACAATGAGCAGTTCTTC.

The CDR3 coding sequence is TGTGCCAGCAGACCCAGGGCAGGCGACGGGCGTGAGCAGTTCTTC. Protein: CASRPRAGDGREQFF. The chain uses TRBV6-1 and TRBJ2-1, with D perhaps matching TRBD1 (5 bases). Trimming pared 6 bases from V and 9 bases from J, leaving 21 bases between. The CDR3 extends over 15 amino acids. In germline, CDR1 is MNHNS, CDR2 SASEGT.

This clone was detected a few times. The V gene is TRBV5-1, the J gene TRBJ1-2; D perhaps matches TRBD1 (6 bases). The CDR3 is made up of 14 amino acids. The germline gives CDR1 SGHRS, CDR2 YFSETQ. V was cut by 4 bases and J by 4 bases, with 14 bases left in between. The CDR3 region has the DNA TGCGCCAGCAGCAAAACACAGGGATCCTATGGCTACACCTTC. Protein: CASSKTQGSYGYTF.

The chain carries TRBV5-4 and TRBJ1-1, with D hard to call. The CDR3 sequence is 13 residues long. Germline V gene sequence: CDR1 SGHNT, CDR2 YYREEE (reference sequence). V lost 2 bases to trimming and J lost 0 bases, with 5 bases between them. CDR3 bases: TGTGCCAGCAGCTTACAGATGAACACTGAAGCTTTCTTT. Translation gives CASSLQMNTEAFF.

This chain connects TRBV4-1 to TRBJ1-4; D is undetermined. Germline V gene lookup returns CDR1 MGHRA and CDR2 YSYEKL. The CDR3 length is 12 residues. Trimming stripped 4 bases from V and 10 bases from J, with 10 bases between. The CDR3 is CASSLMGGKLFF. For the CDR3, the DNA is TGCGCCAGCAGCCTAATGGGAGGAAAACTGTTTTTT.

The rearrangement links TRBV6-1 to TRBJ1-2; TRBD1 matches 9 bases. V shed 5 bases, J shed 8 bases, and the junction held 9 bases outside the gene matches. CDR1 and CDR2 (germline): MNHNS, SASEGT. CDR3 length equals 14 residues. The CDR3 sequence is CASSTGGLGEGYTF. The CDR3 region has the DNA TGTGCCAGCAGTACAGGGGGCTTGGGCGAGGGCTACACCTTC.

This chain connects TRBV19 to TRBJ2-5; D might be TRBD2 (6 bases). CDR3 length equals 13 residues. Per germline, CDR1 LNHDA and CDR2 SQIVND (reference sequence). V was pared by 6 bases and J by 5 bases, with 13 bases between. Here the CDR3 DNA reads TGTGCCAGTAGCCCGGGGAGGTATGAGACCCAGTACTTC. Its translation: CASSPGRYETQYF.

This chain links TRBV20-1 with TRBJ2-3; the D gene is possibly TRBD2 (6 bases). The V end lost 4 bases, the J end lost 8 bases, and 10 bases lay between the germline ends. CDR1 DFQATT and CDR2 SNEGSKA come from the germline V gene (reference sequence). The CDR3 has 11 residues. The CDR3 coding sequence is TGCAGTGCTACAGACGGGGGTACGCAGTATTTT. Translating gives CSATDGGTQYF.

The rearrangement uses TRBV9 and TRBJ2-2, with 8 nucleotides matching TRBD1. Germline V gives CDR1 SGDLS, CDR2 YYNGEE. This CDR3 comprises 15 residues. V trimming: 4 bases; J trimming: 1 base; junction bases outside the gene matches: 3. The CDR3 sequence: CASSSGTGNTGELFF. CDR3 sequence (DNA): TGTGCCAGCAGCTCCGGGACAGGGAACACCGGGGAGCTGTTTTTT.

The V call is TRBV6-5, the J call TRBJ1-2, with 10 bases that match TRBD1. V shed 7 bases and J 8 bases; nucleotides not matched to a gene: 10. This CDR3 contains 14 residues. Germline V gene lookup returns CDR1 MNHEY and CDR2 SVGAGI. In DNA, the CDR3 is TGTGCCAGCACCAGAGGGACAGGGGAGAGCGGCTACACCTTC. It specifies CASTRGTGESGYTF.

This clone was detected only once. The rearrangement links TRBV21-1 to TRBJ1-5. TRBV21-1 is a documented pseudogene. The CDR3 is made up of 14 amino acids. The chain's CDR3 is CASTNPRSIQPQHF. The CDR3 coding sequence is TGTGCCAGCACCAACCCCAGGAGTATTCAGCCCCAGCATTTT.

The CDR3 DNA reads TGTGCCAGCAGTTCCTACGGGGCCCCCAATCAGCCCCAGCATTTT. Protein sequence: CASSSYGAPNQPQHF. The genes are TRBV27 and TRBJ1-5, with a tentative D call TRBD1 (5 bases). Germline V gene data show CDR1 as MNHEY and CDR2 as SMNVEV (reference sequence). Trimming cost V 4 bases and J 3 bases, with 13 bases left between them. The CDR3 is made up of 15 amino acids.

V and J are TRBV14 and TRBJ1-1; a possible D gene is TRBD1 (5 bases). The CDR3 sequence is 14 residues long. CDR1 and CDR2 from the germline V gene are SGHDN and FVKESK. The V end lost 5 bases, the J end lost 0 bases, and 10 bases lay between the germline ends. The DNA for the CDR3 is TGTGCCAGCAGCGCGGGACCCATGAACACTGAAGCTTTCTTT. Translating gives CASSAGPMNTEAFF.

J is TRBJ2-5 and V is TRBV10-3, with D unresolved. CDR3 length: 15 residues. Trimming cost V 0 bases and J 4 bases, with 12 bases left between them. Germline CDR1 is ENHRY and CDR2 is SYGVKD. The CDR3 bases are TGTGCCATCAGTGAGTCGTGGCAGAAGCTAGAGACCCAGTACTTC. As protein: CAISESWQKLETQYF.

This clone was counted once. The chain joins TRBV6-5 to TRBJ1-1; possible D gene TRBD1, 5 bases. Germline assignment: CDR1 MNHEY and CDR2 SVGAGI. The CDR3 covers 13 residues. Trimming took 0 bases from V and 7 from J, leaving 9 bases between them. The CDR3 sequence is CASSYSGTSEAFF. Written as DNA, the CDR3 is TGTGCCAGCAGTTACTCGGGGACGAGTGAAGCTTTCTTT.

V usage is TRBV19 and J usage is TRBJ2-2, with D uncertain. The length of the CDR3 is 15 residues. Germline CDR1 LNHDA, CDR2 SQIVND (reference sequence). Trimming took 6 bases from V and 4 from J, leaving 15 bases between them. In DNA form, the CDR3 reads TGTGCCAGTAGGGTGGACGGTTCGGGCACCGGGGAGCTGTTTTTT. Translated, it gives CASRVDGSGTGELFF.

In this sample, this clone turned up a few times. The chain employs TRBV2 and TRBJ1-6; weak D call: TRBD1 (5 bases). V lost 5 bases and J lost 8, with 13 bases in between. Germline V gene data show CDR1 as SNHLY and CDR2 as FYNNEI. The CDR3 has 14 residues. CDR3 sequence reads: CASSTGTGDSPLHF. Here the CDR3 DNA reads TGTGCCAGCAGTACCGGGACGGGCGATTCACCCCTCCACTTT.

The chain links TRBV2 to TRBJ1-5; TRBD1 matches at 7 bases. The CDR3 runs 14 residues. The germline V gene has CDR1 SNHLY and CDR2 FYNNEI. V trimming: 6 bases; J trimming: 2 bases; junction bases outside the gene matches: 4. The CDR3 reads CASSSDRGNQPQHF. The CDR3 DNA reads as TGTGCCAGCAGCTCAGACAGGGGCAATCAGCCCCAGCATTTT. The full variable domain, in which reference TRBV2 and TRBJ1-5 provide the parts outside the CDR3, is EPEVTQTPSHQVTQMGQEVILRCVPISNHLYFYWYRQILGQKVEFLVSFYNNEISEKSEIFDDQFSVERPDGSNFTLKIRSTKLEDSAMYFCASSSDRGNQPQHFGDGTRLSIL.

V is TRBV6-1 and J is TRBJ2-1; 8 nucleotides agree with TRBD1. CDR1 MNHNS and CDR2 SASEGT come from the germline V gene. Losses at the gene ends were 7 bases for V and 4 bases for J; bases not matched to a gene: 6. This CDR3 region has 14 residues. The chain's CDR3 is CASTRTGPYNEQFF. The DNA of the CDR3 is TGTGCCAGCACGAGGACAGGGCCTTACAATGAGCAGTTCTTC.

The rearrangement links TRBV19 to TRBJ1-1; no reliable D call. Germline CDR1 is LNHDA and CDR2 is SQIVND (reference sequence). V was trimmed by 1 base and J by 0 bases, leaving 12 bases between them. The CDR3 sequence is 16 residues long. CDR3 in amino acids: CASSIVVMGLNTEAFF. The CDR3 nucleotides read TGTGCCAGTAGTATAGTAGTTATGGGTTTGAACACTGAAGCTTTCTTT.